These T cell receptor beta chains were read from a single sample in a study of vaccination and CD4 T cells after COVID-19. TCRdb recomputed calls from the PCR reads with MiXCR, one row per CDR3 protein. This sample carries roughly 12,000 distinct CDR3 sequences, about half of them seen once, and the ten largest clones take about 28%. These receptors' targets are unknown. The specimen sequenced was CD4+ T cells from blood, cultured in vitro. The receptors here all came from a human donor who had recovered from COVID-19. Both conserved end residues are part of each CDR3. The order of the fields is V gene, J gene, CDR3 protein.

v_gene: TRBV6-2/TRBV6-3
j_gene: TRBJ1-1
CDR3aa: CASSYSGGQWNTEAFF

v_gene: TRBV4-1
j_gene: TRBJ1-6
CDR3aa: CASSHEPTGSGNSPLHF

v_gene: TRBV6-1
j_gene: TRBJ1-2
CDR3aa: CASSEALGQGPVRYTF

v_gene: TRBV10-3
j_gene: TRBJ2-7
CDR3aa: CATWVGDREAQYF

v_gene: TRBV24-1
j_gene: TRBJ2-1
CDR3aa: CAIGLAGSLYNEQFF

v_gene: TRBV7-9
j_gene: TRBJ2-1
CDR3aa: CASSQTSGEGLEQFF

v_gene: TRBV29-1
j_gene: TRBJ1-1
CDR3aa: CSVRGTGLNTEAFF

v_gene: TRBV20-1
j_gene: TRBJ2-3
CDR3aa: CSARVSGYTDTQYF

v_gene: TRBV20-1
j_gene: TRBJ1-2
CDR3aa: CSARALRSWADYGYTF

v_gene: TRBV4-1
j_gene: TRBJ1-3
CDR3aa: CASSHLDSSGNTIYF

v_gene: TRBV7-8
j_gene: TRBJ1-5
CDR3aa: CASSDREGDQPQHF

v_gene: TRBV6-5
j_gene: TRBJ2-5
CDR3aa: CASSSPGRAGETQYF

v_gene: TRBV27
j_gene: TRBJ2-3
CDR3aa: CASSLSGGVGDTQYF

v_gene: TRBV19
j_gene: TRBJ1-2
CDR3aa: CASRFQDSGYTF

v_gene: TRBV20-1
j_gene: TRBJ2-1
CDR3aa: CSAKLAGGYNEQFF

v_gene: TRBV2
j_gene: TRBJ2-1
CDR3aa: CASRTYGHNLYNEQFF

v_gene: TRBV28
j_gene: TRBJ1-5
CDR3aa: CASSQNRGREQPQHF

v_gene: TRBV19
j_gene: TRBJ1-1
CDR3aa: CATTENTEAFF